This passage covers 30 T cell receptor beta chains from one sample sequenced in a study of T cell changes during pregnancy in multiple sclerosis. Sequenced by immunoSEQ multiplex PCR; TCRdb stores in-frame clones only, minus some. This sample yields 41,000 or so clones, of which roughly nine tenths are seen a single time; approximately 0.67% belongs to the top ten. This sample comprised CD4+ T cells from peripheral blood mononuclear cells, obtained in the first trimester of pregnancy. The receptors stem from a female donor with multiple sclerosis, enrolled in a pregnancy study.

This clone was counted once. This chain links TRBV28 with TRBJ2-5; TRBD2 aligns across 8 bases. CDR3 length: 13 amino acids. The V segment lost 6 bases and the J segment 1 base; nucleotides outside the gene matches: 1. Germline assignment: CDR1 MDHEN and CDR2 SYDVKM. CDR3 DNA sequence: TGTGCCAGCAGGACTAGCGCCCAAGAGACCCAGTACTTC. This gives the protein CASRTSAQETQYF.

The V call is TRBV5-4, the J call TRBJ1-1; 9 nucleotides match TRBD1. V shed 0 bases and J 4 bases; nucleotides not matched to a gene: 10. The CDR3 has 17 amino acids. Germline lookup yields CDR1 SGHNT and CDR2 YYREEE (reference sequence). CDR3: CASSLGWDRVRSTEAFF. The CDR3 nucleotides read TGTGCCAGCAGCTTGGGATGGGACAGGGTTAGGAGCACTGAAGCTTTCTTT.

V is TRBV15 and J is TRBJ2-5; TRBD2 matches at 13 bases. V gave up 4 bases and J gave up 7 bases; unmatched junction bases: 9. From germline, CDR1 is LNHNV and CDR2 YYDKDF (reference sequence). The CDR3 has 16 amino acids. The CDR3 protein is CATSTRTSGGLGTQYF. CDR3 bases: TGTGCCACCAGCACCCGGACTAGCGGGGGCTTGGGGACCCAGTACTTC. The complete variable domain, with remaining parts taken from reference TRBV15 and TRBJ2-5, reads DAMVIQNPRYQVTQFGKPVTLSCSQTLNHNVMYWYQQKSSQAPKLLFHYYDKDFNNEADTPDNFQSRRPNTSFCFLDIRSPGLGDTAMYLCATSTRTSGGLGTQYFGPGTRLLVL.

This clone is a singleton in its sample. The CDR3 reads CASSRAGEGSQQYF. DNA for the CDR3: TGCGCCAGCAGCCGGGCGGGTGAGGGCTCCCAGCAGTACTTC. The chain has TRBV5-1 and TRBJ2-7; TRBD2 is a possible D gene (5 bases). The germline CDR1 and CDR2 sequences are SGHRS and YFSETQ. This CDR3 spans 14 amino acids. Trimming took off 4 bases at V and 8 bases at J, with 19 bases between the two ends.

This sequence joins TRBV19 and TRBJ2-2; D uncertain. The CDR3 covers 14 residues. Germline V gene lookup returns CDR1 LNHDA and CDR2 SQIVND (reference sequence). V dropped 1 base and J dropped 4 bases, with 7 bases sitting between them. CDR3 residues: CASSIGGVTGELFF. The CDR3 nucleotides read TGTGCCAGTAGTATAGGAGGAGTCACCGGGGAGCTGTTTTTT.

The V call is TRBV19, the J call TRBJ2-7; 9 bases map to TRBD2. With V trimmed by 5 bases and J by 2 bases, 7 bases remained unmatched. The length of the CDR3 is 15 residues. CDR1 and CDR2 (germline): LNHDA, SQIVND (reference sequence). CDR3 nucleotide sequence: TGTGCCAGTAGTTTCGATAGCGGGGGAACCTACGAGCAGTACTTC. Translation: CASSFDSGGTYEQYF.

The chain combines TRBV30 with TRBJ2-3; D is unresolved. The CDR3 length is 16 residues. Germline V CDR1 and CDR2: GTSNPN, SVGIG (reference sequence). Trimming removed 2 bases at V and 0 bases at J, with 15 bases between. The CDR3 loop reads CAWSNRLGSSTDTQYF. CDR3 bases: TGTGCCTGGAGTAATAGACTCGGCTCTAGCACAGATACGCAGTATTTT.

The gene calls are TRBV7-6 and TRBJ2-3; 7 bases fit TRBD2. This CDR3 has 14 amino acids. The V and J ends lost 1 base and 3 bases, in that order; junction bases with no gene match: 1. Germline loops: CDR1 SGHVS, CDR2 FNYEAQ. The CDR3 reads CASSLGTSTDTQYF. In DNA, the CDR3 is TGTGCCAGCAGCTTAGGGACTAGTACAGATACGCAGTATTTT.

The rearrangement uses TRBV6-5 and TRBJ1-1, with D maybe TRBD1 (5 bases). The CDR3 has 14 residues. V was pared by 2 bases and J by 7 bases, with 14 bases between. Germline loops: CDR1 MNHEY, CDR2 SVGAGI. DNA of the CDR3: TGTGCCAGCAGTTACGATGGGGTGACAGTTGAAGCTTTCTTT. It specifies CASSYDGVTVEAFF.

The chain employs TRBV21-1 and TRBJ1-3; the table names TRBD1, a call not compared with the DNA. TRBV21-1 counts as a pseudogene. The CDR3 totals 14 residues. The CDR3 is CASSIGGSRNTIYF. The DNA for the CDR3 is TGTGCCAGCAGCATAGGGGGCAGCCGAAACACCATATATTTT.

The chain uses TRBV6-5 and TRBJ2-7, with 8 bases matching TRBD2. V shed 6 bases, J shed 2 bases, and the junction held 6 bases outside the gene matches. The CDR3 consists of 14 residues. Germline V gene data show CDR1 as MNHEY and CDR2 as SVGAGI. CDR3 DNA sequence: TGTGCCAGCAGCTTGGGAGCGGGAGCCTACGAGCAGTACTTC. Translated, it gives CASSLGAGAYEQYF.

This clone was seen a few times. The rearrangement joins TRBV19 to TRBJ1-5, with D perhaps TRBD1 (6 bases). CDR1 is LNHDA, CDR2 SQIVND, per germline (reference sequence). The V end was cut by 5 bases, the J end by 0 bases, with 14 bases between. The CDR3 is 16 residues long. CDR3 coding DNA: TGTGCCAGTAGTCTTCAGTCAGGGGTTAGCAATCAGCCCCAGCATTTT. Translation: CASSLQSGVSNQPQHF.

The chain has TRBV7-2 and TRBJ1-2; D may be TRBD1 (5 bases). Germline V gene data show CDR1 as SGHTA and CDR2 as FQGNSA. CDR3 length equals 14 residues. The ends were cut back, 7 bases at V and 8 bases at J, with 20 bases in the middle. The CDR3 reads CASTPVQGGLGYTF. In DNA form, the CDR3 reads TGTGCCAGCACCCCAGTCCAGGGAGGCCTAGGCTACACCTTC.

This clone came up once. This chain's CDR3 is CASSPGQGPLSGNTIYF. The CDR3 DNA sequence: TGTGCCAGCAGTCCCGGACAGGGCCCGCTCTCTGGAAACACCATATATTTT. The rearrangement links TRBV28 to TRBJ1-3; 8 nucleotides line up with TRBD1. Germline loops: CDR1 MDHEN, CDR2 SYDVKM. Germline trimming cut 5 bases from V and 0 bases from J; bases unmatched to any gene: 9. This CDR3 has 17 amino acids.

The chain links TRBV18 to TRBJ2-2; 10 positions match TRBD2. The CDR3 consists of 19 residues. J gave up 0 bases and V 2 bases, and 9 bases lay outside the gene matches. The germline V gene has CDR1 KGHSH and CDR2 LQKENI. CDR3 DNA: TGTGCCAGCTCACCAACGTTACTAGCGGGGCTCTCGAACACCGGGGAGCTGTTTTTT. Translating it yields CASSPTLLAGLSNTGELFF.

This chain's CDR3 is CASHQTGGNEQFF. In DNA form, the CDR3 reads TGCGCCAGCCACCAAACGGGGGGCAATGAGCAGTTCTTC. The chain links TRBV4-1 to TRBJ2-1; 7 nucleotides align to TRBD2. The CDR3 length is 13 residues. Unmatched junction bases numbered 7, after V lost 8 bases and J lost 6 bases. Looked up from germline, CDR1 is MGHRA and CDR2 is YSYEKL.

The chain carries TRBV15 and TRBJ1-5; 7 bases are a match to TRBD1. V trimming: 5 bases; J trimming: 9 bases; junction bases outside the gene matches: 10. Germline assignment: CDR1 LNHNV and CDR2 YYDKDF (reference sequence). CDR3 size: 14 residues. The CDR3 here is CATSPARGLGPQHF. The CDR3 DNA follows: TGTGCCACCAGCCCAGCAAGGGGGCTGGGGCCCCAGCATTTT.

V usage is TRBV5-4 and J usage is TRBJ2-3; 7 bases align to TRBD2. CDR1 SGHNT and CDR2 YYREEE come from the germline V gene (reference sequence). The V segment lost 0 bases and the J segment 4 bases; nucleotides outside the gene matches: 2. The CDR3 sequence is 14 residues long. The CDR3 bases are TGTGCCAGCAGCTTGGGGGGAGGGTCAGATACGCAGTATTTT. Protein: CASSLGGGSDTQYF.

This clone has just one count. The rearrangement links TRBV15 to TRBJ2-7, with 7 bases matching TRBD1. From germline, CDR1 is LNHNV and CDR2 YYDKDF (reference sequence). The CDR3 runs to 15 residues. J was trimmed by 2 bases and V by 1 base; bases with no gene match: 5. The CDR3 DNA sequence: TGTGCCACCAGCAGAGCGGGACAGCTTGCCTACGAGCAGTACTTC. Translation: CATSRAGQLAYEQYF.

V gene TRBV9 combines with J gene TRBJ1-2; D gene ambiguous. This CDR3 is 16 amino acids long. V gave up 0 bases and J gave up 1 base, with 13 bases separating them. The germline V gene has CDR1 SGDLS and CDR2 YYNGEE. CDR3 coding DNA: TGTGCCAGCAGCGTAGGGGGAGCGGCGAGTAACTATGGCTACACCTTC. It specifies CASSVGGAASNYGYTF.

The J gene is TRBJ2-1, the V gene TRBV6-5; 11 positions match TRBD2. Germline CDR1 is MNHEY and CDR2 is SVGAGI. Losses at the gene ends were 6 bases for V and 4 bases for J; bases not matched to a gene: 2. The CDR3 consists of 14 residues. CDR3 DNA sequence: TGTGCCAGCAGGGCTAGCGGGAGGTACAATGAGCAGTTCTTC. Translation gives CASRASGRYNEQFF.

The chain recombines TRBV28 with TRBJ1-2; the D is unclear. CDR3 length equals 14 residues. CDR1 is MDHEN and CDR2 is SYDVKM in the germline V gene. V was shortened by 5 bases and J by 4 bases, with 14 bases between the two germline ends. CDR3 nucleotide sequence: TGTGCCAGCAGTGATTGGAGCGTAGGCTATGGCTACACCTTC. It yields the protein CASSDWSVGYGYTF.

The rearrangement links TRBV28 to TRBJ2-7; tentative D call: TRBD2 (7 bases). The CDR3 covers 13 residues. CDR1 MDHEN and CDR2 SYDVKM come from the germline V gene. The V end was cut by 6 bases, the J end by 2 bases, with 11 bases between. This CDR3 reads CASRGGQPYEQYF. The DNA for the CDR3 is TGTGCCAGCAGGGGGGGGCAACCCTACGAGCAGTACTTC.

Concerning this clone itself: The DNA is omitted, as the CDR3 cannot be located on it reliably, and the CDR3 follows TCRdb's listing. This CDR3 is CASWALGSYEQYF. V usage is TRBV21-1 and J usage is TRBJ2-7; the table's TRBD1 call for D was not verified on the DNA. TRBV21-1 is assigned pseudogene status. The CDR3 is 13 amino acids in total, end residues counted.

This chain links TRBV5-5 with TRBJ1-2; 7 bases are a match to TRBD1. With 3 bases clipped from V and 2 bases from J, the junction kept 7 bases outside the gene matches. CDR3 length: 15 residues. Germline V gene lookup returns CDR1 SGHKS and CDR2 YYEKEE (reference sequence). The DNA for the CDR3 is TGTGCCAGCAGCTCGCCGGGGACAGCCAACTATGGCTACACCTTC. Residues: CASSSPGTANYGYTF.

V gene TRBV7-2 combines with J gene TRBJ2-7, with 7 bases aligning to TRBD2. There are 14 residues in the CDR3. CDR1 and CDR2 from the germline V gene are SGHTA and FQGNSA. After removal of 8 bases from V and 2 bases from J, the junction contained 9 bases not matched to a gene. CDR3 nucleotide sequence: TGTGCCAGCCTCCCGGTAGCGGGTGCCTACGAGCAGTACTTC. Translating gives CASLPVAGAYEQYF.

Here the CDR3 reads CASSPTGNSGNTIYF. Here the CDR3 DNA reads TGCGCCAGCAGCCCGACAGGCAACTCTGGAAACACCATATATTTT. The chain has TRBV4-3 and TRBJ1-3, with D possibly being TRBD1 (6 bases). V was shortened by 4 bases and J by 0 bases, with 10 bases between the two germline ends. The CDR3 consists of 15 residues. CDR1 LGHNA and CDR2 YSLEER come from the germline V gene.

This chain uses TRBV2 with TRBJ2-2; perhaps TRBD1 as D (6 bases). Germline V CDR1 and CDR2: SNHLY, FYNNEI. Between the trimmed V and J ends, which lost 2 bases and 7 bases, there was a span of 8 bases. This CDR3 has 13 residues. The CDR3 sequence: CASSEQGLGELFF. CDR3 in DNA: TGTGCCAGCAGTGAACAGGGGCTCGGGGAGCTGTTTTTT. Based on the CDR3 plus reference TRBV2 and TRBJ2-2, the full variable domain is EPEVTQTPSHQVTQMGQEVILRCVPISNHLYFYWYRQILGQKVEFLVSFYNNEISEKSEIFDDQFSVERPDGSNFTLKIRSTKLEDSAMYFCASSEQGLGELFFGEGSRLTVL.

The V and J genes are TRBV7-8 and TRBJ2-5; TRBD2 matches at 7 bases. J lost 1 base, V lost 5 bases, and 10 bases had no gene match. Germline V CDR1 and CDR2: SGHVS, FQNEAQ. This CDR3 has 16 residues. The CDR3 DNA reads TGTGCCAGCAGCCCAGGGAGGGTATGGGGCCAAGAGACCCAGTACTTC. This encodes CASSPGRVWGQETQYF.

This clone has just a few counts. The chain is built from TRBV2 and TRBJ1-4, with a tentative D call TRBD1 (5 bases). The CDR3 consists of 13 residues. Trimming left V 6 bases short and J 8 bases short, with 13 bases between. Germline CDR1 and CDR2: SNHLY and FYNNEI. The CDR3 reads CASRAGIEEKLFF. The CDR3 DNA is TGTGCCAGCAGGGCAGGGATAGAAGAAAAACTGTTTTTT.